Listed below are T cell receptor beta chains from one sample, sequenced in a study of blood T cell repertoires in COVID-19. Libraries were prepared by immunoSEQ multiplex PCR; TCRdb keeps only in-frame clonotypes and omits some of them. In the table there are around 200,000 clones, about 82% of which are singletons. Sequenced: PBMCs or T cells enriched from blood (not recorded which). All receptors come from a man in his forties or fifties with acute COVID-19. Both conserved end residues are part of each CDR3. A D gene is named only where the DNA matches it firmly. Part of the rows lack a size; the others show once, few, many or a class for expanded clones.

cdr3_nt cdr3_aa v_call d_call j_call clone_size
TGTGCCAGCAGCCTACAGGGGAGAGATCAGCCCCAGCATTTT CASSLQGRDQPQHF TRBV3-1/TRBV3-2 TRBD1 TRBJ1-5 -
TGCGCCAGCAGCAGCGGGTCTAGCGGGAGTCGCTACGAGCAGTACTTC CASSSGSSGSRYEQYF TRBV5-1 TRBD2 TRBJ2-7 -
TGTGCCAGCAGCCAGGGACAGGGTGGGGGCTACACCTTC CASSQGQGGGYTF TRBV6-5 TRBD1 TRBJ1-2 -
TGTGCCAGCATACCAGGGACTGGGAAAGTCCCCAATCAGCCCCAGCATTTT CASIPGTGKVPNQPQHF TRBV28 - TRBJ1-5 -
TGTGCCAGCAGCGTAGTTCCCCAACAGGGGCGCACAGATACGCAGTATTTT CASSVVPQQGRTDTQYF TRBV7-3 TRBD1 TRBJ2-3 -
TGCGCCAGCACAGGGTCAGGGCCCTACAATGAGCAGTTCTTC CASTGSGPYNEQFF TRBV10-2 - TRBJ2-1 few
TGCGCCAGCAGCTCACTTTGGACTAGCGGCTTGGAGACCCAGTACTTC CASSSLWTSGLETQYF TRBV5-1 TRBD2 TRBJ2-5 -
TGTGCCAGCAGTTGGGACAGCTACACTGAAGCTTTCTTT CASSWDSYTEAFF TRBV6-5 TRBD1 TRBJ1-1 -
TGTGCCAGCAGCTTAGCGGGACTATTCTCTGGAAACACCATATATTTT CASSLAGLFSGNTIYF TRBV7-8 - TRBJ1-3 few
TGCGCCAGCAGTCATCCAAGGGACAGGGAAGGGGACGAGCAGTACTTC CASSHPRDREGDEQYF TRBV23-1 TRBD1 TRBJ2-7 -
TGTGCCAGCAGACGGACTAGCGGCTCCTACGAGCAGTACTTC CASRRTSGSYEQYF TRBV6-5 TRBD2 TRBJ2-7 -
TGCGCCAGCAGTGACGACAGGGGCTTCCGCTGGAATCAGCCCCAGCATTTT CASSDDRGFRWNQPQHF TRBV10-2 TRBD1 TRBJ1-5 -
TGTGCCAGCAGACCTGGGGGCTTGCTGTATGGCTACACCTTC CASRPGGLLYGYTF TRBV28 - TRBJ1-2 -
TGCGCCAGCCGACTAGACCCAGACCGCTACAATGAGCAGTTCTTC CASRLDPDRYNEQFF TRBV5-1 - TRBJ2-1 -
TGTGCCAGCGGTACTAGCGGAGGGGCCTACGAGCAGTACTTC CASGTSGGAYEQYF TRBV28 TRBD2 TRBJ2-7 -
TGCGCCAGCAGCCAAGAGAAAGGGCAGGGGAACGAGCAGTACTTC CASSQEKGQGNEQYF TRBV4-1 - TRBJ2-7 -
TGTGCCAGCAGTTTATCGATAGGGGTAGGTGAGCAGTACTTC CASSLSIGVGEQYF TRBV27 - TRBJ2-7 -
TGCGCCAGCAGCCAAGACAGGGGGCGCGGGGGCTACACCTTC CASSQDRGRGGYTF TRBV4-1 TRBD1 TRBJ1-2 -
TGTGCCACCAGTGACCAGCGGACAGGAGCGCGATCAAAACTGTTTTTT CATSDQRTGARSKLFF TRBV24-1 TRBD1 TRBJ1-4 -
TGCGCCAGCAGCTTGAACGCGGCAGGGGGGACCTACGAGCAGTACTTC CASSLNAAGGTYEQYF TRBV5-1 - TRBJ2-7 -
TGTGCCAGCAGCTTGAGGAACACTGAAGCTTTCTTT CASSLRNTEAFF TRBV28 - TRBJ1-1 once
TGTGCCAGCAGTTCTCCCGGGACAGGGGTTGCCGAGCAGTACTTC CASSSPGTGVAEQYF TRBV28 TRBD1 TRBJ2-7 -
TGTGCCAGCAGCTTCAGGGGGATCTATGGCTACACCTTC CASSFRGIYGYTF TRBV5-4 TRBD1 TRBJ1-2 -
TGTGCCAGCAGCCCAGGGACTAGCGGGGAACCATCTGGGGCCAACGTCCTGACTTTC CASSPGTSGEPSGANVLTF TRBV11-3 TRBD2 TRBJ2-6 -
TGTGCCAGCAGAGCCCACGAGGTATGGAACACTGAAGCTTTCTTT CASRAHEVWNTEAFF TRBV28 - TRBJ1-1 -
TGTGCCAGCAGTGAATATCGAGTTTCCGCGAACACCGGGGAGCTGTTTTTT CASSEYRVSANTGELFF TRBV25-1 - TRBJ2-2 -
TGTGCCAGCAGCTTAGGATGGGGACAGGGTTCCGAGCAGTACTTC CASSLGWGQGSEQYF TRBV7-2 TRBD1 TRBJ2-7 -
TGCGCCAGCAGCCCAGGGACAGGTTTTGGCGAGCAGTACTTC CASSPGTGFGEQYF TRBV5-1 TRBD1 TRBJ2-7 -
TGTGCCAGCACGGAGGGGCAGGGAGACTATGGCTACACCTTC CASTEGQGDYGYTF TRBV28 - TRBJ1-2 -
TGTGCCAGCGGCGGACAGGGGGCAACTAATGAAAAACTGTTTTTT CASGGQGATNEKLFF TRBV5-6 TRBD1 TRBJ1-4 -
TGTGCCAGTAGTATTACAGGGGGCCTTGAGACCCAGTACTTC CASSITGGLETQYF TRBV19 TRBD1 TRBJ2-5 -
TGTGCCAGCAGCGGCAGGCTAGCGGAAAAGGGTGAGCAGTTCTTC CASSGRLAEKGEQFF TRBV7-2 TRBD2 TRBJ2-1 -
TGCGCCAGCAGCCCAATAGCGGGAGGGAATGAGCAGTTCTTC CASSPIAGGNEQFF TRBV5-1 TRBD2 TRBJ2-1 -
TGTGCCAGCAGTTACTCGAACTGGCAGGCTGAAGCTTTCTTT CASSYSNWQAEAFF TRBV6-5 - TRBJ1-1 many
TGTGCCAGCTCAAGTTTGGCTGTCATGAACACCGGGGAGCTGTTTTTT CASSSLAVMNTGELFF TRBV18 - TRBJ2-2 -
TGTGCCAGCAGCGTAGAGGGGGCCCAGGGAACTTCCACAGATACGCAGTATTTT CASSVEGAQGTSTDTQYF TRBV9 TRBD1 TRBJ2-3 -
TGTGCCAGCAGCCTGCGCTTGCATGAGCAGTTCTTC CASSLRLHEQFF TRBV3-1/TRBV3-2 - TRBJ2-1 -
TGTGCCAGTACGGGGAAACCAAGCTCCTACGAGCAGTACTTC CASTGKPSSYEQYF TRBV6-5 - TRBJ2-7 -
TGTGCCAGTAAGAGGGACAGCTTTGGCTACACCTTC CASKRDSFGYTF TRBV19 TRBD1 TRBJ1-2 once
TGTGCCAGCTCCCCTTTTCCGGGGAATGAACTGTTTTTT CASSPFPGNELFF TRBV18 - TRBJ1-4 -
TGTGCCAGTAGTATAGCTGCGGGCTGGAGCAATCAGCCCCAGCATTTT CASSIAAGWSNQPQHF TRBV19 - TRBJ1-5 -